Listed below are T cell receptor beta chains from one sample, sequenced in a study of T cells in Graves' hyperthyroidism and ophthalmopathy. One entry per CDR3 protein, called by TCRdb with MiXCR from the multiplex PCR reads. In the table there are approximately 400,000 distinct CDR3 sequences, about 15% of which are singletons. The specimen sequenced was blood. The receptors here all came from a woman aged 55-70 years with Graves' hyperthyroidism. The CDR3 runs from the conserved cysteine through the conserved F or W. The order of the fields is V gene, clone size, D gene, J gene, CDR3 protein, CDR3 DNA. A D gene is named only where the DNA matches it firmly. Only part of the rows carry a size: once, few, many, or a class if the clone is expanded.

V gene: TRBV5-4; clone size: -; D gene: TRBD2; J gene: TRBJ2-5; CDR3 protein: CASSFQAGEAETQYF; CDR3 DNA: TGTGCCAGCAGCTTTCAAGCGGGAGAGGCCGAGACCCAGTACTTC
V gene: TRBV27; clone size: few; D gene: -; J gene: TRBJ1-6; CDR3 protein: CASSLLGSPLHF; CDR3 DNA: TGTGCCAGCAGTTTATTAGGTTCACCCCTCCACTTT
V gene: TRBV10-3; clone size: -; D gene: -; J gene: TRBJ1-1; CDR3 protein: CATRKQAGVNTEAFF; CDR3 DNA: TGTGCCACCCGCAAGCAGGCCGGGGTGAACACTGAAGCTTTCTTT
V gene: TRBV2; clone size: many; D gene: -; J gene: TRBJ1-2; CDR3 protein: CASSQHRGYTF; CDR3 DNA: TGTGCCAGCAGTCAGCACAGAGGCTACACCTTC
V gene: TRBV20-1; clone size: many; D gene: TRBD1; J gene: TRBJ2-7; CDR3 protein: CSALGTGNSYEQYF; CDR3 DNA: TGCAGTGCGCTCGGGACAGGGAACTCCTACGAGCAGTACTTC
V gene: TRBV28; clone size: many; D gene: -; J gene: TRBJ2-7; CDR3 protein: CASSLLGTQREQYF; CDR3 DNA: TGTGCCAGCAGCCTCCTCGGGACGCAAAGAGAGCAGTACTTC
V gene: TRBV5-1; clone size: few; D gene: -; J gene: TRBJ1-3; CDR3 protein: CASSHSDGRNTIYF; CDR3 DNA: TGCGCCAGCAGCCACTCGGACGGGAGAAACACCATATATTTT
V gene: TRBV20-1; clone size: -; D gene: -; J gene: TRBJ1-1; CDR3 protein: CSAGRANTEAFF; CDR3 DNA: TGCAGTGCCGGTAGGGCGAACACTGAAGCTTTCTTT
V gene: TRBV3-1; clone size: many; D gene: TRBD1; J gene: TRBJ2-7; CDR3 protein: CASSQDRDRDRGEQYF; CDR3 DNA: TGTGCCAGCAGCCAAGATCGTGACAGGGATCGCGGCGAGCAGTACTTC
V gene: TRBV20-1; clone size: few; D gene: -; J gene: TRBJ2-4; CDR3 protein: CSANYRGEVKNIQYF; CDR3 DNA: TGCAGTGCTAACTACCGGGGAGAAGTCAAAAACATTCAGTACTTC
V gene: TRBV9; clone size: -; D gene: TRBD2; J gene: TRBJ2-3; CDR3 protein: CASTRLAGQSTDTQYF; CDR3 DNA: TGTGCCAGCACTAGACTAGCGGGCCAAAGCACAGATACGCAGTATTTT
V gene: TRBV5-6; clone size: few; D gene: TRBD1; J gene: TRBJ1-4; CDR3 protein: CASRQTGVTNEKLFF; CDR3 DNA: TGTGCCAGCAGGCAAACAGGGGTAACTAATGAAAAACTGTTTTTT
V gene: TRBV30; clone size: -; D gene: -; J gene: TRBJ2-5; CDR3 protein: CAWMGSQETQYF; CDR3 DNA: TGTGCCTGGATGGGGTCACAAGAGACCCAGTACTTC
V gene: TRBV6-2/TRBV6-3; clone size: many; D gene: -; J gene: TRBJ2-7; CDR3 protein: CASSYSEGSWYEQYF; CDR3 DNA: TGTGCCAGCAGTTATTCAGAGGGGAGTTGGTACGAGCAGTACTTC
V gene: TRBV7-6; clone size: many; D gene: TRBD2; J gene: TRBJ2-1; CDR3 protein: CASSLVASGYNEQFF; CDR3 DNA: TGTGCCAGCAGCTTAGTTGCTAGCGGCTACAATGAGCAGTTCTTC
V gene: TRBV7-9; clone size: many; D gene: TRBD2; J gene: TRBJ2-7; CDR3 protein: CASCVGSGSYEQYF; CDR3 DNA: TGTGCCAGCTGCGTAGGAAGCGGGAGTTACGAGCAGTACTTC
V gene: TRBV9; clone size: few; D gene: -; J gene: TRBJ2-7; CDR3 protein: CASSVQSTGGEQYF; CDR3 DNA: TGTGCCAGCAGCGTACAGTCGACAGGCGGGGAGCAGTACTTC
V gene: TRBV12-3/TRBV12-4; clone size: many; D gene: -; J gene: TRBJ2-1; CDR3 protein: CASSLVFYEQFF; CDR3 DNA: TGTGCCAGCAGCTTAGTCTTCTATGAGCAGTTCTTC
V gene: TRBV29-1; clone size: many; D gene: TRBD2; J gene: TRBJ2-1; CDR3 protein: CSVEGASGSMDEQFF; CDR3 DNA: TGCAGCGTTGAAGGGGCTAGCGGGAGTATGGATGAGCAGTTCTTC
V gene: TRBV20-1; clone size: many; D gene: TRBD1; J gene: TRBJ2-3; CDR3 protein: CSARRQGSDTQYF; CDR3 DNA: TGCAGTGCTAGGAGACAGGGCTCAGATACGCAGTATTTT
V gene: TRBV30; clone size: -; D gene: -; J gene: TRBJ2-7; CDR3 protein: CAWTQGGNEQYF; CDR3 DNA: TGTGCCTGGACGCAGGGGGGGAACGAGCAGTACTTC
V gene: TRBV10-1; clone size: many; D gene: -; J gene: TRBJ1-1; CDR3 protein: CASSGHHSPNTEAFF; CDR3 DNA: TGCGCCAGCAGTGGACACCACAGCCCTAACACTGAAGCTTTCTTT
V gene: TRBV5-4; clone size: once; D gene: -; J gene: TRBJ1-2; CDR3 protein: CASNSWGGNYGYTF; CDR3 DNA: TGTGCCAGCAATTCCTGGGGGGGTAACTATGGCTACACCTTC
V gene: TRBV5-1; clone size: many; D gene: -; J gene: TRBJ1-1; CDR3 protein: CASSWGSNTEAFF; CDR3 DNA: TGCGCCAGCAGCTGGGGATCCAACACTGAAGCTTTCTTT
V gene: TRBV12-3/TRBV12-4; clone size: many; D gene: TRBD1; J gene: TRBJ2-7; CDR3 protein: CASSLTGGGEQYF; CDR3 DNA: TGTGCCAGCAGCCTAACAGGGGGCGGCGAGCAGTACTTC
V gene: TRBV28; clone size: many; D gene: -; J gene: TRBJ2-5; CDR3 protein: CASSPFEETQYF; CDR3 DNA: TGTGCCAGCAGTCCCTTTGAAGAGACCCAGTACTTC
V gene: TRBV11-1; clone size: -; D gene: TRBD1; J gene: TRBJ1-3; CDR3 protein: CASSRRGPTGNTIYF; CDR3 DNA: TGTGCCAGCAGTCGCAGGGGGCCCACTGGAAACACCATATATTTT
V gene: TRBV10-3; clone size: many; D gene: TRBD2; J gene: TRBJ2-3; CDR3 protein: CAIRPGTIVDTQYF; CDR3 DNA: TGTGCCATCAGGCCCGGGACTATAGTGGATACGCAGTATTTT
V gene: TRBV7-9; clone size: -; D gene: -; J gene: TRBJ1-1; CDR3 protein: CASSLVTEPEAFF; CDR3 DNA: TGTGCCAGCAGCTTAGTAACAGAACCTGAAGCTTTCTTT
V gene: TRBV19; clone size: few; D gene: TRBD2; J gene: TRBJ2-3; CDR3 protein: CASSIASGSFTDTQYF; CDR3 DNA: TGTGCCAGTAGTATCGCTAGCGGGAGTTTTACAGATACGCAGTATTTT
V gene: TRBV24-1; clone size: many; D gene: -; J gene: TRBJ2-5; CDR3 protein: CATSETGFAPTQYF; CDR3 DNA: TGTGCCACCAGTGAAACAGGGTTCGCTCCGACCCAGTACTTC
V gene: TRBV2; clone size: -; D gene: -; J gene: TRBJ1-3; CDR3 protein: CASSTDAAGTIYF; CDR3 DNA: TGTGCCAGCAGTACGGACGCTGCCGGCACCATATATTTT
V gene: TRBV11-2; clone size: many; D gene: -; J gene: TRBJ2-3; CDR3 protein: CASSLARRADTQYF; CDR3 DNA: TGTGCCAGCAGCTTAGCCCGCAGGGCCGATACGCAGTATTTT
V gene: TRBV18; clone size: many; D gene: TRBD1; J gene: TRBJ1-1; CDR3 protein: CASSPRDSLNTEAFF; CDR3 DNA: TGTGCCAGCTCACCTAGGGACAGCTTGAACACTGAAGCTTTCTTT